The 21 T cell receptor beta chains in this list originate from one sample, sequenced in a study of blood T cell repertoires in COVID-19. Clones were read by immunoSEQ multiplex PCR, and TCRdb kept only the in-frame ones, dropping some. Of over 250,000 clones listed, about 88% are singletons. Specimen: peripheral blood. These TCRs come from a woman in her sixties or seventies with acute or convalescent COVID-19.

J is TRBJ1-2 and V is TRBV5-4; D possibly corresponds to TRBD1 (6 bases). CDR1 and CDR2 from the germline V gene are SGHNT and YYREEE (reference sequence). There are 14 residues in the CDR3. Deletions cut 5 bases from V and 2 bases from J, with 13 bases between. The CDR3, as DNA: TGTGCCAGCAGGACCAGGGGAGGGAACTATGGCTACACCTTC. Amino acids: CASRTRGGNYGYTF.

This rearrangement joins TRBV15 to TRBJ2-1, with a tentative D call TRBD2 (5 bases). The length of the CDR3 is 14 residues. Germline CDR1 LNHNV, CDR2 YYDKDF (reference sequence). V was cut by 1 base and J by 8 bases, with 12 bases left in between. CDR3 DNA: TGTGCCACCAGCAGAGCCCTAGCCGACGATGAGCAGTTCTTC. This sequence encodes CATSRALADDEQFF.

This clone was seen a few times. CDR3 in amino acids: CASNLPGDRDNSPLHF. In DNA form, the CDR3 reads TGTGCCAGTAACTTACCCGGGGACAGGGACAATTCACCCCTCCACTTT. The chain carries TRBV19 and TRBJ1-6, with TRBD1 matching 9 bases. Germline V lookup: CDR1 LNHDA, CDR2 SQIVND (reference sequence). The CDR3 spans 16 residues. Trimming at V came to 7 bases and at J to 7 bases, leaving 11 bases not matched to a gene.

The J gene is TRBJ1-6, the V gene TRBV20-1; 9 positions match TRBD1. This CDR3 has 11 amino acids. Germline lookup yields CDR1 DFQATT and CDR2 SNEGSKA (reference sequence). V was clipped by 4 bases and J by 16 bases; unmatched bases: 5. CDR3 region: CSAIQGAYLHF. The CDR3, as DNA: TGCAGTGCTATACAGGGGGCCTATCTCCACTTT.

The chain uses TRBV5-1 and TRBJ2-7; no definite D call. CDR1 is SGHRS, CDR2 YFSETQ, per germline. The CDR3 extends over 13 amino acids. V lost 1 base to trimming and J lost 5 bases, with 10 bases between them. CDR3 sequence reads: CASSLRLFHEQYF. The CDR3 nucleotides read TGCGCCAGCAGCTTGAGACTCTTCCACGAGCAGTACTTC.

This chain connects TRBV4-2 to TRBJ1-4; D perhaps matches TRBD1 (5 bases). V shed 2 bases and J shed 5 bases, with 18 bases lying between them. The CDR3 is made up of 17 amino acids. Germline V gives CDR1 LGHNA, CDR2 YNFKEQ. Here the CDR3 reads CASSQPYGGNPNEKLFF. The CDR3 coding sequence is TGTGCCAGCAGCCAACCGTATGGGGGGAATCCCAATGAAAAACTGTTTTTT.

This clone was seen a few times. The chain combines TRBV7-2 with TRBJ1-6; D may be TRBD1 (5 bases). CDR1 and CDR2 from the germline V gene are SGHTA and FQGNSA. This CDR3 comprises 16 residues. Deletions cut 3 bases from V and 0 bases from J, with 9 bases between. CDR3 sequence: CASSLGPSSYNSPLHF. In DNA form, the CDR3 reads TGTGCCAGCAGCTTGGGGCCTAGCTCCTATAATTCACCCCTCCACTTT.

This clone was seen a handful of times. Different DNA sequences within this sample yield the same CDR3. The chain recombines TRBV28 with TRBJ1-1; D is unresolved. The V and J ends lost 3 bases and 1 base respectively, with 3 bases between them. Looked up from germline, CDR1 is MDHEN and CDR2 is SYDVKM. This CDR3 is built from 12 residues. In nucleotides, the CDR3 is TGTGCCAGCAGTTTGAGGAACACTGAAGCTTTCTTT. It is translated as CASSLRNTEAFF.

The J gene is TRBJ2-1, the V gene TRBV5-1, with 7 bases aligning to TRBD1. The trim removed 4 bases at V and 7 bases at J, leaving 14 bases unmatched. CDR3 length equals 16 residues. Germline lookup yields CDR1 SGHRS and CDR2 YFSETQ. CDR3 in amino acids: CASSIGQASLGNEQFF. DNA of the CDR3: TGCGCCAGCAGCATAGGACAGGCTAGCCTGGGGAATGAGCAGTTCTTC. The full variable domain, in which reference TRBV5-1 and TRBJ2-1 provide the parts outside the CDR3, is KAGVTQTPRYLIKTRGQQVTLSCSPISGHRSVSWYQQTPGQGLQFLFEYFSETQRNKGNFPGRFSGRQFSNSRSEMNVSTLELGDSALYLCASSIGQASLGNEQFFGPGTRLTVL.

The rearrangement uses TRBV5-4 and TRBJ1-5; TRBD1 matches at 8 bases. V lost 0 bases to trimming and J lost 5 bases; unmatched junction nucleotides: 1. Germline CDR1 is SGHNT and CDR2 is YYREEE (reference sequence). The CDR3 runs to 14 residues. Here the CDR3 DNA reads TGTGCCAGCAGCTTGGCAGGGGGCCATCAGCCCCAGCATTTT. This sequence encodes CASSLAGGHQPQHF.

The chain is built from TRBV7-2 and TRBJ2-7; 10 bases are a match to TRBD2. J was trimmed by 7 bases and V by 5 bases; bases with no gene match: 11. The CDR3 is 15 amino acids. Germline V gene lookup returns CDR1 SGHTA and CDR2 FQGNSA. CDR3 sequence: CASSPLAGASREQYF. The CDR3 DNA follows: TGTGCCAGCAGCCCCCTAGCGGGAGCTTCACGGGAGCAGTACTTC.

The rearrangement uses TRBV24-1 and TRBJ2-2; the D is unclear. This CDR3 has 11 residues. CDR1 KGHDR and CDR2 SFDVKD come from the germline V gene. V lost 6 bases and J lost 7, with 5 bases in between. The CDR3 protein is CATSSYGELFF. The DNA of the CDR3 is TGTGCCACCAGTAGCTACGGGGAGCTGTTTTTT.

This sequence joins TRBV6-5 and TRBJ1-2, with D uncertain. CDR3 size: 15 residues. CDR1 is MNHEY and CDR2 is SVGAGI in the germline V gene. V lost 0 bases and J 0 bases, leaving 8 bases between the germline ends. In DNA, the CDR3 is TGTGCCAGCAGTTACTCAGCACAGACTAACTATGGCTACACCTTC. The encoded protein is CASSYSAQTNYGYTF.

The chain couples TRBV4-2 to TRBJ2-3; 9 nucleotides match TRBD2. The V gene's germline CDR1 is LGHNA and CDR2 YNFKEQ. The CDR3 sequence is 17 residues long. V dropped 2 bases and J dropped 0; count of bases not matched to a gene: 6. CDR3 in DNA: TGTGCCAGCAGCCAAACTGGGCTAGCGGGGAGCACAGATACGCAGTATTTT. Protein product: CASSQTGLAGSTDTQYF.

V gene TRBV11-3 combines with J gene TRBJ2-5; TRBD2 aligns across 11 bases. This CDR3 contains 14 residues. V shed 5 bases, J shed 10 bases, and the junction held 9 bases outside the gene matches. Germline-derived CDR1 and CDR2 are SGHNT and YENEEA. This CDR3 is CASSATSGAGDQYF. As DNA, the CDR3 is TGTGCCAGCAGCGCGACTAGCGGGGCCGGGGACCAGTACTTC. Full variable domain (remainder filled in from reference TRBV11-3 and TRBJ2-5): EAGVVQSPRYKIIEKKQPVAFWCNPISGHNTLYWYLQNLGQGPELLIRYENEEAVDDSQLPKDRFSAERLKGVDSTLKIQPAELGDSAVYLCASSATSGAGDQYFGPGTRLLVL.

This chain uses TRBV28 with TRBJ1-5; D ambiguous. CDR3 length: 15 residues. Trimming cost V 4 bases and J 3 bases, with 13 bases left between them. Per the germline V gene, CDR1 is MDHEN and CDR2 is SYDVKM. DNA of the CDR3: TGTGCCAGCAGTTCACTTGGAGTGGCCAATCAGCCCCAGCATTTT. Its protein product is CASSSLGVANQPQHF.

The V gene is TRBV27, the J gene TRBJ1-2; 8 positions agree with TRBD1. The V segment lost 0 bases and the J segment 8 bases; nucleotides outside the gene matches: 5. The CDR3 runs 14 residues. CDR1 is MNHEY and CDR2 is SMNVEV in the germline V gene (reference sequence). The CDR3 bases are TGTGCCAGCAGTTTATCGGCAGGGGGCGTGGGCTACACCTTC. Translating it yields CASSLSAGGVGYTF.

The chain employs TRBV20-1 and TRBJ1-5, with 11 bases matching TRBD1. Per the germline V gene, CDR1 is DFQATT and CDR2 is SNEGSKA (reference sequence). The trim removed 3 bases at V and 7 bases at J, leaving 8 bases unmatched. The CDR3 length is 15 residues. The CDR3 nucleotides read TGCAGTGCTAGTTTGTCCGGGACAGGGGGGCAGCCCCAGCATTTT. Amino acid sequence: CSASLSGTGGQPQHF.

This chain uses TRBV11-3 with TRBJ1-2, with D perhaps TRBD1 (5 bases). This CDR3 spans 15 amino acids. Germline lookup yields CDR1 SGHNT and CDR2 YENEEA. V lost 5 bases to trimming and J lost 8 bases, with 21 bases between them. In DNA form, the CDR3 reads TGTGCCAGCAGCCCAGGGCCTGGAGCGTTAGGGGGCTACACCTTC. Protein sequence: CASSPGPGALGGYTF.

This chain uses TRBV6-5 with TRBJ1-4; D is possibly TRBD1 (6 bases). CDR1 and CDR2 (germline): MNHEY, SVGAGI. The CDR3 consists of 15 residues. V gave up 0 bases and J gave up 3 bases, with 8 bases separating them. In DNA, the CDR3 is TGTGCCAGCAGTTACTCGGCAGGGGCTAATGAAAAACTGTTTTTT. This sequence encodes CASSYSAGANEKLFF.

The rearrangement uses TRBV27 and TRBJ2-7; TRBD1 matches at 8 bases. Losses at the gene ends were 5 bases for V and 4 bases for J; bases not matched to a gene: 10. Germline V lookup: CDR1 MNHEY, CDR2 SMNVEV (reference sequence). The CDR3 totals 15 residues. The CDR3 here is CASSASGTGFYEQYF. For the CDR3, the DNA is TGTGCCAGCAGTGCATCCGGGACAGGATTTTACGAGCAGTACTTC.